Listed below are T cell receptor beta chains from one sample, sequenced in a study of blood T cell repertoires in COVID-19. Repertoires were generated with immunoSEQ multiplex PCR, while TCRdb's copy carries only in-frame clones and drops some. The sample lists just under 80,000 clones, roughly 85% seen once, with less than 40% in the top ten. Sequencing input: peripheral blood. These TCRs come from a woman aged 70-85 years with acute or convalescent COVID-19. Both conserved end residues are part of each CDR3. D genes are given only for firm matches. Size is omitted from some rows. Given values are once, few, many or a class for expanded clones.

CDR3 protein	CDR3 DNA	J gene	clone size	D gene	V gene
CATSRTDRAHEQYF	TGTGCCACCAGCAGAACGGACAGGGCCCACGAGCAGTACTTC	TRBJ2-7	NA	TRBD1	TRBV15
CASSGGLSSSYEQYF	TGTGCCAGCAGCGGGGGACTTTCGAGCTCCTACGAGCAGTACTTC	TRBJ2-7	NA	NA	TRBV9
CASSMLRNTGELFF	TGTGCCAGTAGTATGTTGCGGAACACCGGGGAGCTGTTTTTT	TRBJ2-2	NA	NA	TRBV19
CASSLRDRENYGYTF	TGTGCCAGTAGTCTCCGGGACAGGGAGAACTATGGCTACACCTTC	TRBJ1-2	NA	TRBD1	TRBV19
CASSYVRGNLPSPLHF	TGTGCCAGCAGTTACGTCCGAGGAAACCTCCCTTCACCCCTCCACTTT	TRBJ1-6	NA	NA	TRBV6-6
CSADRGMEAFF	TGCAGCGCGGACCGGGGTATGGAAGCTTTCTTT	TRBJ1-1	NA	NA	TRBV29-1
CASSLPGILRTGELFF	TGCGCCAGCAGCCTCCCAGGAATCCTCCGCACCGGGGAGCTGTTTTTT	TRBJ2-2	NA	NA	TRBV4-1
CATSDSQGAVTEAFF	TGTGCCACCAGTGATTCACAGGGGGCGGTCACTGAAGCTTTCTTT	TRBJ1-1	NA	TRBD1	TRBV24-1
CASRLTGGQETQYF	TGTGCCAGCAGGTTGACAGGAGGCCAAGAGACCCAGTACTTC	TRBJ2-5	once	NA	TRBV2
CASSYNRAIGQYF	TGTGCCAGCAGTTACAACAGAGCTATTGGGCAGTATTTT	TRBJ2-3	NA	NA	TRBV6-5
CASSLGQVYEQYF	TGTGCCAGCAGCTTGGGACAGGTCTACGAGCAGTACTTC	TRBJ2-7	NA	TRBD1	TRBV7-9
CASSPAEDGELFF	TGTGCCAGCTCACCGGCAGAGGACGGGGAGCTGTTTTTT	TRBJ2-2	NA	NA	TRBV18
CASSPLMGEAYNEQFF	TGTGCCAGTAGTCCCTTGATGGGGGAGGCCTACAATGAGCAGTTCTTC	TRBJ2-1	once	NA	TRBV19
CAWSVAAGELFF	TGTGCCTGGAGTGTGGCGGCCGGGGAGCTGTTTTTT	TRBJ2-2	NA	NA	TRBV30
CASSPGAYEQYF	TGTGCCAGCAGCCCCGGGGCCTACGAGCAGTACTTC	TRBJ2-7	NA	NA	TRBV11-2
CASSPPGGNYGYTF	TGTGCCAGCTCACCACCGGGGGGGAACTATGGCTACACCTTC	TRBJ1-2	NA	NA	TRBV18
CASSLEPGDGETQYF	TGTGCCAGCAGCTTGGAGCCAGGGGATGGAGAGACCCAGTACTTC	TRBJ2-5	NA	NA	TRBV5-4
CASSSFSGRFADTQYF	TGTGCCAGCAGCTCGTTTAGCGGGAGGTTCGCAGATACGCAGTATTTT	TRBJ2-3	once	TRBD2	TRBV5-4
CASSQVLAIGARRANVLTF	TGCGCCAGCAGCCAGGTACTAGCTATCGGGGCCCGTAGGGCCAACGTCCTGACTTTC	TRBJ2-6	NA	NA	TRBV4-1
CASSYDRAGGSGYTF	TGTGCCAGCAGTTACGACCGGGCAGGGGGAAGCGGCTACACCTTC	TRBJ1-2	NA	TRBD1	TRBV6-5
CASSPRETSGINEQFF	TGTGCCAGCTCACCACGGGAGACTAGCGGGATTAATGAGCAGTTCTTC	TRBJ2-1	NA	TRBD2	TRBV18
CATSDLGGSTDTQYF	TGTGCCACCAGTGATTTGGGCGGGAGCACAGATACGCAGTATTTT	TRBJ2-3	NA	NA	TRBV24-1
CASSQGLAGLGNEQFF	TGTGCCAGCAGCCAAGGATTAGCGGGATTGGGCAATGAGCAGTTCTTC	TRBJ2-1	NA	TRBD2	TRBV3-1/TRBV3-2
CASSLSLLDEQYF	TGTGCCAGCAGCTTATCCCTTCTTGACGAGCAGTACTTC	TRBJ2-7	few	NA	TRBV7-9
CATSRGVTGELFF	TGTGCCACCAGCAGGGGTGTGACCGGGGAGCTGTTTTTT	TRBJ2-2	NA	NA	TRBV24-1
CAWNPARQGAGNTIYF	TGTGCCTGGAACCCGGCCAGGCAGGGCGCTGGAAACACCATATATTTT	TRBJ1-3	NA	NA	TRBV30
CASSRDTRRTEAFF	TGTGCCAGTAGTAGGGACACCCGGAGGACTGAAGCTTTCTTT	TRBJ1-1	NA	NA	TRBV19
CASRITGEETQYF	TGTGCCAGCAGGATAACAGGGGAAGAGACCCAGTACTTC	TRBJ2-5	few	TRBD1	TRBV2
CASSTRGGSGYTF	TGTGCCAGCAGTACCCGGGGAGGCAGTGGCTACACCTTC	TRBJ1-2	NA	NA	TRBV12-3/TRBV12-4
CASSPRLAGTTGELFF	TGCGCCAGCAGCCCGAGACTAGCGGGAACGACCGGGGAGCTGTTTTTT	TRBJ2-2	NA	TRBD2	TRBV5-1
CASSPNRGNHEKLFF	TGCGCCAGCAGCCCCAACAGGGGGAATCATGAAAAACTGTTTTTT	TRBJ1-4	NA	TRBD1	TRBV10-2
CASSEAPTGGRLNSPLHF	TGTGCCAGCAGTGAAGCTCCCACAGGGGGCCGCCTAAATTCACCCCTCCACTTT	TRBJ1-6	NA	TRBD1	TRBV6-1
CASSLGRDLGGYTF	TGTGCCAGTAGCCTGGGGAGGGACCTCGGTGGCTACACCTTC	TRBJ1-2	NA	NA	TRBV19
CAWSPGSGQTKQPQHF	TGTGCCTGGAGTCCCGGTTCGGGACAGACAAAGCAGCCCCAGCATTTT	TRBJ1-5	NA	TRBD1	TRBV30
CASSAPAPKDRVYGYTF	TGTGCCAGCAGCGCGCCGGCTCCTAAAGACAGGGTCTATGGCTACACCTTC	TRBJ1-2	NA	TRBD1	TRBV7-9
CASSLGTRDRVYEQYF	TGCGCCAGCAGCTTGGGGACGAGAGACAGGGTCTACGAGCAGTACTTC	TRBJ2-7	few	TRBD1	TRBV5-1
CASAGRGGARADTQYF	TGTGCCAGCGCGGGAAGGGGGGGCGCGAGGGCAGATACGCAGTATTTT	TRBJ2-3	NA	NA	TRBV27
CSASAGGGDIQYF	TGCAGTGCTAGTGCAGGAGGAGGGGACATTCAGTACTTC	TRBJ2-4	NA	NA	TRBV20-1
CASSRGGTPEAFF	TGTGCCAGCAGCCGGGGGGGGACGCCTGAAGCTTTCTTT	TRBJ1-1	NA	NA	TRBV3-1/TRBV3-2
CASSLGGTYPNSPLHF	TGTGCCAGCAGCTTGGGGGGGACTTACCCCAATTCACCCCTCCACTTT	TRBJ1-6	once	NA	TRBV5-6
CASAPGQGYTDTQYF	TGCGCCAGCGCCCCGGGACAGGGATACACAGATACGCAGTATTTT	TRBJ2-3	NA	TRBD1	TRBV5-1
CASSISGTPTNEQYF	TGTGCCAGTAGTATTAGCGGGACGCCGACTAACGAGCAGTACTTC	TRBJ2-7	NA	TRBD2	TRBV19
CASSEQDLDTQYF	TGTGCCAGCAGTGAACAGGATCTGGATACGCAGTATTTT	TRBJ2-3	once	NA	TRBV25-1
CASSYLTGDHNEQFF	TGTGCCAGCAGTTACCTTACGGGAGATCACAATGAGCAGTTCTTC	TRBJ2-1	once	NA	TRBV6-2/TRBV6-3
CASKGGAWQPQHF	TGTGCCAGTAAAGGTGGGGCTTGGCAGCCCCAGCATTTT	TRBJ1-5	NA	NA	TRBV19
CASSLSAQGSYEQYF	TGTGCCAGTAGTCTCTCGGCCCAGGGCTCCTACGAGCAGTACTTC	TRBJ2-7	NA	NA	TRBV19
CAISAQGSTDTQYF	TGTGCCATCAGTGCCCAGGGGAGCACAGATACGCAGTATTTT	TRBJ2-3	NA	NA	TRBV10-3
CASSPASGTAYGYTF	TGTGCCAGCAGCCCTGCATCCGGGACAGCGTATGGCTACACCTTC	TRBJ1-2	NA	TRBD1	TRBV7-8
CASSQGQGSRYEQYF	TGTGCCAGCAGCCAAGGACAGGGGAGTCGGTACGAGCAGTACTTC	TRBJ2-7	NA	TRBD1	TRBV3-1/TRBV3-2
CATSRDRASPSTDTQYF	TGTGCCACCAGCAGAGATAGGGCTAGCCCTAGCACAGATACGCAGTATTTT	TRBJ2-3	NA	NA	TRBV15
CASSLLTAGRDTEAFF	TGTGCCAGCAGCTTGTTGACTGCAGGGCGCGACACTGAAGCTTTCTTT	TRBJ1-1	NA	NA	TRBV5-6
CASTLTGTGAHNEQFF	TGTGCCAGTACTTTGACCGGGACAGGGGCTCACAATGAGCAGTTCTTC	TRBJ2-1	NA	TRBD1	TRBV19
CASSLILGDIKFF	TGTGCCAGCAGCTTAATTTTAGGGGACATTAAGTTCTTC	TRBJ2-1	many	NA	TRBV7-3
CASSWTSGKTDTQYF	TGTGCCAGCAGTTGGACTAGCGGGAAAACAGATACGCAGTATTTT	TRBJ2-3	NA	TRBD2	TRBV6-5
CASSLSASYGYTF	TGTGCCAGCAGCTTGAGCGCGAGCTATGGCTACACCTTC	TRBJ1-2	few	NA	TRBV7-9